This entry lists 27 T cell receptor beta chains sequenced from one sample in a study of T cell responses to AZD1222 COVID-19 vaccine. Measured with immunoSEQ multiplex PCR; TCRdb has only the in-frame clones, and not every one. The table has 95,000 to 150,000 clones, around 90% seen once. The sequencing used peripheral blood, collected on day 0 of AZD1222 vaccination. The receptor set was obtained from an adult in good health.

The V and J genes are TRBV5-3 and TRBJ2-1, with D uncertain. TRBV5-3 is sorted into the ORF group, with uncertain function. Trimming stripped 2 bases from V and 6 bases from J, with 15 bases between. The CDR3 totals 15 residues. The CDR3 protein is CARSFGTAPLNEQFF. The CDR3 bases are TGTGCCAGAAGCTTTGGAACGGCCCCCCTCAATGAGCAGTTCTTC.

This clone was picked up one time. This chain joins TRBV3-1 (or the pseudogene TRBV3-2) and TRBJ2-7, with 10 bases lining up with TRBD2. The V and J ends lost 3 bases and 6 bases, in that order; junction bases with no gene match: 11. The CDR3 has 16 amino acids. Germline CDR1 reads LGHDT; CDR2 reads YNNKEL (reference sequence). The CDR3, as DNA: TGTGCCAGCAGCCACACGAATAAAGCGGGAGGGTGCGAGCAGTACTTC. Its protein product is CASSHTNKAGGCEQYF.

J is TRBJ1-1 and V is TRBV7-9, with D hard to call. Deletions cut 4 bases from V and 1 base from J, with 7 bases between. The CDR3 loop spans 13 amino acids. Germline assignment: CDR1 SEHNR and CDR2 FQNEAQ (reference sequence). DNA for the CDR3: TGTGCCAGCAGCTCGCAGGAGAACACTGAAGCTTTCTTT. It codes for CASSSQENTEAFF.

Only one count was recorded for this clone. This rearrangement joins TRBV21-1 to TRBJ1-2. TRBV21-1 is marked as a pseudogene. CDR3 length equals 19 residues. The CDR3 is CARPGAIKSFVPANYGYTF. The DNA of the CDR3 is TGTGCCAGGCCGGGGGCAATAAAGAGTTTTGTACCAGCTAACTATGGCTACACCTTC.

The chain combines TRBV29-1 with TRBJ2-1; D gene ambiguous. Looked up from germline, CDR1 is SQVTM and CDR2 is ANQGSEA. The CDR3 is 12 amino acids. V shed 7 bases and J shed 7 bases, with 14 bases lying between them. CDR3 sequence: CSAPGNQNEQFF. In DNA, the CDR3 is TGCAGCGCCCCTGGTAACCAGAATGAGCAGTTCTTC.

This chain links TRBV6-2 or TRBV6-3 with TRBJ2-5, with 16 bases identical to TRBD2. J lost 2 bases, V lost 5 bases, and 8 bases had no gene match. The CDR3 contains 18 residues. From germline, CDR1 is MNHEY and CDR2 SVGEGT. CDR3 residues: CASSPGLAGGYSQETQYF. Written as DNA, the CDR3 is TGTGCCAGCAGTCCGGGACTAGCGGGGGGGTACAGTCAAGAGACCCAGTACTTC.

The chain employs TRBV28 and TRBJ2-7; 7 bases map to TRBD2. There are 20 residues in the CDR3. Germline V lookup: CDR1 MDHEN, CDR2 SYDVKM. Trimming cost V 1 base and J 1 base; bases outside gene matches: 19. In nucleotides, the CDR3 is TGTGCCAGCAGTTTATCTTCGCCGGGATGGGAGGGACGTACTTCCTACGAGCAGTACTTC. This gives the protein CASSLSSPGWEGRTSYEQYF.

CDR3 coding DNA: TGTGCCAGCAGTGAGGCTAGCGGGAGGTCCAGGTACTTC. Protein product: CASSEASGRSRYF. This chain links TRBV2 with TRBJ2-5; 11 nucleotides line up with TRBD2. The junction had 7 bases not matched to a gene; V was cut back by 3 bases and J by 13 bases. The length of the CDR3 is 13 residues. From germline, CDR1 is SNHLY and CDR2 FYNNEI. The full variable domain, rest sourced from reference TRBV2 and TRBJ2-5, is EPEVTQTPSHQVTQMGQEVILRCVPISNHLYFYWYRQILGQKVEFLVSFYNNEISEKSEIFDDQFSVERPDGSNFTLKIRSTKLEDSAMYFCASSEASGRSRYFGPGTRLLVL.

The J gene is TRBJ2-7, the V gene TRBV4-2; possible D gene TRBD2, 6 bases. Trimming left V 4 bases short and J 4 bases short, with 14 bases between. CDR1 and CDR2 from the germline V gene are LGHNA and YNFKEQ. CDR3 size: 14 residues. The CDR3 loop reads CASSRSVGGYEQYF. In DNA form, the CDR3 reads TGTGCCAGCAGCCGCTCCGTGGGGGGTTACGAGCAGTACTTC.

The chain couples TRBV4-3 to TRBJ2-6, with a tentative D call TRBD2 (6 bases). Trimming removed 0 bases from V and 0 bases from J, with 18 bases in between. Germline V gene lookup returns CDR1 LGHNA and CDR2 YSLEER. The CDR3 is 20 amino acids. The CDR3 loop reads CASSQDGMVAAPSGANVLTF. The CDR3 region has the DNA TGCGCCAGCAGCCAAGATGGAATGGTAGCGGCCCCCTCTGGGGCCAACGTCCTGACTTTC.

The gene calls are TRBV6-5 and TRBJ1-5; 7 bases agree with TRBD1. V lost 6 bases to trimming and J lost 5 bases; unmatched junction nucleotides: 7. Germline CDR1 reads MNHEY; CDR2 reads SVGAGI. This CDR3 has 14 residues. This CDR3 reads CASRPYRGYQPQHF. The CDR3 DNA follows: TGTGCCAGCAGGCCGTACAGGGGTTATCAGCCCCAGCATTTT.

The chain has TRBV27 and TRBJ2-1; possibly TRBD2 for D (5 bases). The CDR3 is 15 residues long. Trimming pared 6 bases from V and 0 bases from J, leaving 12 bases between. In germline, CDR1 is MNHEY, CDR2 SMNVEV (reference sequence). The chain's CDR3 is CASSLTTSSYNEQFF. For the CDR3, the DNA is TGTGCCAGCAGCCTGACTACGAGCTCCTACAATGAGCAGTTCTTC.

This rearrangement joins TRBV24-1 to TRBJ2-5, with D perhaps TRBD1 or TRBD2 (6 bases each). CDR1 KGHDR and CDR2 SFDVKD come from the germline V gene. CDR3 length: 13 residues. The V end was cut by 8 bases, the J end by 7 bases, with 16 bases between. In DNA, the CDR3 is TGTGCCACCATGAGTGGTGAGGGGGGGACCCAGTACTTC. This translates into CATMSGEGGTQYF.

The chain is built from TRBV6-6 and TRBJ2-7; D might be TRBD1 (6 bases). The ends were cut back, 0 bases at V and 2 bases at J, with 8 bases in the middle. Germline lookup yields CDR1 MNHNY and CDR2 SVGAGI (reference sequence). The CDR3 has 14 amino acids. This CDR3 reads CASSYSGQTYEQYF. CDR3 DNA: TGTGCCAGCAGTTACTCAGGACAGACCTACGAGCAGTACTTC.

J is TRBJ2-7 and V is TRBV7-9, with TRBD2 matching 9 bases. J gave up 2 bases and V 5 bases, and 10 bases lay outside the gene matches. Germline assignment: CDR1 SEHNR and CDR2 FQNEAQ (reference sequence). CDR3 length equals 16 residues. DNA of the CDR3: TGTGCCAGCAGCCAAACTAGCGGGTTCGTCCCCTACGAGCAGTACTTC. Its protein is CASSQTSGFVPYEQYF.

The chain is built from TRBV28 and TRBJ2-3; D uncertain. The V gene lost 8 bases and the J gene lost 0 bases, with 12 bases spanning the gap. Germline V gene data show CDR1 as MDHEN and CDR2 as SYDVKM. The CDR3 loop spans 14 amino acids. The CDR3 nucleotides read TGTGCCAGCTTACGGGCCGCGAGCACAGATACGCAGTATTTT. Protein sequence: CASLRAASTDTQYF.

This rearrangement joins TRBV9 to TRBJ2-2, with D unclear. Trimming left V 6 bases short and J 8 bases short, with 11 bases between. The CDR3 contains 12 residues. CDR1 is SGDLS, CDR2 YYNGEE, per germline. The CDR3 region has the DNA TGTGCCAGCACCCCTGGAGAAGGGGAGCTGTTTTTT. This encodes CASTPGEGELFF.

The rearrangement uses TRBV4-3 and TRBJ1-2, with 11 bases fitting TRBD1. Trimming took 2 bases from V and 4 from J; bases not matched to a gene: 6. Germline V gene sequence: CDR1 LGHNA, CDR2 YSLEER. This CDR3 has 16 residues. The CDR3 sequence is CASSQLGGQGGYGYTF. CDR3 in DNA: TGCGCCAGCAGCCAATTGGGGGGACAGGGGGGCTATGGCTACACCTTC.

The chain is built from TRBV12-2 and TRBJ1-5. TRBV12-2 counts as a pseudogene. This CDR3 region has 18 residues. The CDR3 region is CASRLAAPFREGSQPQHF. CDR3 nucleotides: TGTGCAAGTCGCTTAGCGGCCCCCTTCAGGGAGGGGAGTCAGCCCCAGCATTTT.

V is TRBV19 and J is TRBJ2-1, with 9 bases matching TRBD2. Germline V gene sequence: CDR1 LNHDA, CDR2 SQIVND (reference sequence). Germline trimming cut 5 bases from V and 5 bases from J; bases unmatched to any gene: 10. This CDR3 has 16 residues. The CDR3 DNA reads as TGTGCCAGTAGTTCCAAGACTAGCGGTTCCCACAATGAGCAGTTCTTC. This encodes CASSSKTSGSHNEQFF.

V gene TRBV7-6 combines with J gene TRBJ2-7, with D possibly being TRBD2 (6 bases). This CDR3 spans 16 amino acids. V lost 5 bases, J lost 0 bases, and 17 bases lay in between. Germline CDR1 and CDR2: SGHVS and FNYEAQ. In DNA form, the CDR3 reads TGTGCCAGCAGCCCCGGGGTAGCGGAGGGCTCCTACGAGCAGTACTTC. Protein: CASSPGVAEGSYEQYF. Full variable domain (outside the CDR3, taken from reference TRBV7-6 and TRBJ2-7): GAGVSQSPRYKVTKRGQDVALRCDPISGHVSLYWYRQALGQGPEFLTYFNYEAQQDKSGLPNDRFSAERPEGSISTLTIQRTEQRDSAMYRCASSPGVAEGSYEQYFGPGTRLTVT.

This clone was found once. Here the CDR3 reads CASSPQGFGTEAFF. CDR3 nucleotides: TGTGCCAGTAGTCCCCAGGGGTTTGGCACTGAAGCTTTCTTT. The chain carries TRBV19 and TRBJ1-1, with a tentative D call TRBD1 (6 bases). V lost 5 bases, J lost 4 bases, and 14 bases lay in between. CDR1 is LNHDA, CDR2 SQIVND, per germline (reference sequence). The CDR3 covers 14 residues. The variable domain in full, with the rest retrieved from reference TRBV19 and TRBJ1-1, is DGGITQSPKYLFRKEGQNVTLSCEQNLNHDAMYWYRQDPGQGLRLIYYSQIVNDFQKGDIAEGYSVSREKKESFPLTVTSAQKNPTAFYLCASSPQGFGTEAFFGQGTRLTVV.

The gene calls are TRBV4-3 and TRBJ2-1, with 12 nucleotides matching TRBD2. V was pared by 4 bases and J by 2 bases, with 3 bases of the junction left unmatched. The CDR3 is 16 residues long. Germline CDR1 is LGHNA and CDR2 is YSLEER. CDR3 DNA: TGCGCCAGCAGCCCTAGCGGGGGGGCAGCCTACAATGAGCAGTTCTTC. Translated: CASSPSGGAAYNEQFF.

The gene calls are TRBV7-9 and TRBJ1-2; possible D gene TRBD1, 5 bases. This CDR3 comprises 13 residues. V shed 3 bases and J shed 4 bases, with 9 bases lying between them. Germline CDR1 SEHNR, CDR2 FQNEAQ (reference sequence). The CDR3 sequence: CASSLGDLYGYTF. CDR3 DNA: TGTGCCAGCAGCTTGGGGGACCTCTATGGCTACACCTTC.

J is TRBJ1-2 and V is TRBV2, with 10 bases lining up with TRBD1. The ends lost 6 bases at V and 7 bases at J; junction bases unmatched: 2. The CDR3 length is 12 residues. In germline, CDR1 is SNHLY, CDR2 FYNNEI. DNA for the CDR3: TGTGCCAGCAGGACAGGGGGCCCTGGCTACACCTTC. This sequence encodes CASRTGGPGYTF.

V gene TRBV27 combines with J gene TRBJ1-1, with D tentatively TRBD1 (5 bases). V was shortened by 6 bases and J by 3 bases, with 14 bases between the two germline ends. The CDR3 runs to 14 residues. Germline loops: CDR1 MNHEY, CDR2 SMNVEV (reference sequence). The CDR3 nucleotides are TGTGCCAGCAGGTGGGGCCCCAGGGACACTGAAGCTTTCTTT. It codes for CASRWGPRDTEAFF.

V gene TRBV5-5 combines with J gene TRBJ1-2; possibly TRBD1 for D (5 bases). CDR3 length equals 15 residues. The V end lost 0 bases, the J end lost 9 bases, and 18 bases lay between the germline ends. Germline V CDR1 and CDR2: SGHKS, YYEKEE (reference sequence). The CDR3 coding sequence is TGTGCCAGCAGCTTGGCGGGGAATGGGGGTATTAGCTACACCTTC. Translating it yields CASSLAGNGGISYTF.